The clone carrying this TCR beta chain was seen a handful of times. Its cognate antigen is unknown. The data were obtained in a study of CD8 T cells in ankylosing spondylitis. Study results and limitations: About 8 highly homologous variants made up a TCR beta motif, and this motif appeared characteristic of ankylosing spondylitis blood.

Germline values: CDR1 LNHNV, CDR2 YYDKDF (reference sequence). The CDR3 sequence is 15 residues long. Trimming stripped 0 bases from V and 2 bases from J, with 10 bases between. TCRdb passed the 5' RACE reads through MiXCR, listing each CDR3 protein once. The top ten hold around a fifth of the sample, which has 700,000 or so distinct CDR3 sequences, around a fifth seen once. The sequence came from a male donor with ankylosing spondylitis. The chain carries TRBV15 and TRBJ2-5; D may be TRBD1 (6 bases). Sequenced material: blood, either unsorted or a sorted T cell fraction (not recorded which). The CDR3 loop is CATSRERQVQETQYF. The CDR3 DNA follows: TGTGCCACCAGCAGAGAACGACAGGTACAAGAGACCCAGTACTTC.